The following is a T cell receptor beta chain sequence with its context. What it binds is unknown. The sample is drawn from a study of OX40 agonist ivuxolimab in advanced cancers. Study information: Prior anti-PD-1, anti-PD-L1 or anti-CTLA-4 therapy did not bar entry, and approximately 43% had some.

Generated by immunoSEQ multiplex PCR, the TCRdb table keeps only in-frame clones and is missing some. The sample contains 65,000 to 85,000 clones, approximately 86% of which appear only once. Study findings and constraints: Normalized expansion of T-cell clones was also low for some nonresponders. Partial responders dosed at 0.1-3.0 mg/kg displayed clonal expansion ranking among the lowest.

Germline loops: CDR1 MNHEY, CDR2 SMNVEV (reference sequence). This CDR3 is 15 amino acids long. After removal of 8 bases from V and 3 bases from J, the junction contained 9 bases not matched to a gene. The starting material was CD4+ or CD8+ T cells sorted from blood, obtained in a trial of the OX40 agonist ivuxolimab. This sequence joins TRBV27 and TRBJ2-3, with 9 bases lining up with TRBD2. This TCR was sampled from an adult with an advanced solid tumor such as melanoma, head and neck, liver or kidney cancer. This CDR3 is CASSSPAGGTDTQYF. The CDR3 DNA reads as TGTGCCAGCTCCTCCCCAGCGGGAGGTACAGATACGCAGTATTTT.